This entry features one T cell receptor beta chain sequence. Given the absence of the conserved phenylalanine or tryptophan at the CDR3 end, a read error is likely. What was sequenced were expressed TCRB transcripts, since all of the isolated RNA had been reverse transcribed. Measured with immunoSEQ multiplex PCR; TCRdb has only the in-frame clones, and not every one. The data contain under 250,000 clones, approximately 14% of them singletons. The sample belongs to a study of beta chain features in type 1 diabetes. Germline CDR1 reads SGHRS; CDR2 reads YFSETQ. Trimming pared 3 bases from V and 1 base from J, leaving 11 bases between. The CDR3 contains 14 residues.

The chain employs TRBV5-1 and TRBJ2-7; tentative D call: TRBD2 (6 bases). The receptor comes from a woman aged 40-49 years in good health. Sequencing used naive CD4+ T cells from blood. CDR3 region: CASSWDSASYEQYL. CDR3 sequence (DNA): TGCGCCAGCAGCTGGGACTCCGCTTCCTACGAGCAGTACCTC.